This TCR beta chain was retrieved from a study of cytomegalovirus exposure and HLA in healthy donors. Whole-study results and caveats: Sequencing likely caused a cluster of highly shared sequence variants. According to an earlier analysis, most TCR beta V segments yielded productive rearrangements about 90% or about 30% of the time. When analyzed later, a missense DCLRE1C variant was found to be linked to TCR beta V- and J-gene trimming.

Germline loops: CDR1 MNHEY, CDR2 SMNVEV (reference sequence). Trimming cost V 7 bases and J 1 base, with 12 bases left between them. This CDR3 comprises 14 residues. This clone was counted only a few times. Antigen unknown. Primers included in the PCR were 60 Vbeta and 13 Jbeta primers. Clones were sequenced by immunoSEQ multiplex PCR, and TCRdb holds only the in-frame ones, with some missing. In the table there are more than 90,000 clones, about 74% of which are singletons. This chain links TRBV27 with TRBJ2-3; unclear D gene. The sequencing input was PBMCs. The sequence was obtained from a young man in good health and CMV-seropositive. The DNA for the CDR3 is TGTGCCAGCACTACTCGGGTTGGCACAGATACGCAGTATTTT. It codes for CASTTRVGTDTQYF.